This is a list of T cell receptor beta chains from one sample in a study of OX40 agonist ivuxolimab in advanced cancers. The data were produced by immunoSEQ multiplex PCR, yet TCRdb's version contains in-frame clones alone and is incomplete. The table shows approximately 120,000 clones, with 85% to 95% occurring only once. The source material was CD4+ or CD8+ T cells sorted from blood, sampled in a trial of the OX40 agonist ivuxolimab. The receptors here all came from an adult with an advanced solid tumor such as melanoma, head and neck, liver or kidney cancer. Both conserved end residues are part of each CDR3. The D gene is left open where the match is weak. Expanded clones get a size class; other rows say once, few or many, or leave the size out.

abundance: -
len: 14
v_gene: TRBV29-1
j_gene: TRBJ2-3
d_gene: TRBD2
CDR3nt: TGCAGCCCTAGAAAACTAGCGGGAGAGGATACGCAGTATTTT
CDR3aa: CSPRKLAGEDTQYF

abundance: few
len: 14
v_gene: TRBV27
j_gene: TRBJ2-2
d_gene: -
CDR3nt: TGTGCCACCTCCGGGACCCTAAACACCGGGGAGCTGTTTTTT
CDR3aa: CATSGTLNTGELFF

abundance: once
len: 17
v_gene: TRBV5-4
j_gene: TRBJ2-3
d_gene: TRBD2
CDR3nt: TGTGCCAGCAGCTTGGGGCTAGCGGGAGGGGGAACAGATACGCAGTATTTT
CDR3aa: CASSLGLAGGGTDTQYF

abundance: -
len: 15
v_gene: TRBV11-1
j_gene: TRBJ1-4
d_gene: -
CDR3nt: TGTGCCAGCAGCTTAGGGGGAGGAGGTGATGAAAAACTGTTTTTT
CDR3aa: CASSLGGGGDEKLFF

abundance: -
len: 15
v_gene: TRBV6-5
j_gene: TRBJ2-5
d_gene: TRBD2
CDR3nt: TGTGCCAGCAGTTACCTCGGGACTAGTCAAGAGACCCAGTACTTC
CDR3aa: CASSYLGTSQETQYF

abundance: -
len: 15
v_gene: TRBV7-2
j_gene: TRBJ1-5
d_gene: -
CDR3nt: TGTGCCAGCAGCTTAGCTCAGCATAGCAATCAGCCCCAGCATTTT
CDR3aa: CASSLAQHSNQPQHF

abundance: once
len: 14
v_gene: TRBV5-1
j_gene: TRBJ2-3
d_gene: -
CDR3nt: TGCGCCAGCCTAAGACAGACTAGCACAGATACGCAGTATTTT
CDR3aa: CASLRQTSTDTQYF

abundance: -
len: 15
v_gene: TRBV10-3
j_gene: TRBJ1-3
d_gene: -
CDR3nt: TGTGCCATCAGTGGGAAGGGGGAAGATGGAAACACCATATATTTT
CDR3aa: CAISGKGEDGNTIYF

abundance: -
len: 12
v_gene: TRBV19
j_gene: TRBJ1-1
d_gene: -
CDR3nt: TGTGCCAGTAGATCAGAGAACACTGAAGCTTTCTTT
CDR3aa: CASRSENTEAFF

abundance: -
len: 15
v_gene: TRBV7-3
j_gene: TRBJ2-1
d_gene: -
CDR3nt: TGTGCCAGCAGCTTAGGGGTCAGCGGTTACAATGAGCAGTTCTTC
CDR3aa: CASSLGVSGYNEQFF

abundance: -
len: 16
v_gene: TRBV5-1
j_gene: TRBJ2-1
d_gene: TRBD2
CDR3nt: TGCGCCAGCAGCCCGGTAGCGGGAGGGATGTACAATGAGCAGTTCTTC
CDR3aa: CASSPVAGGMYNEQFF

abundance: -
len: 12
v_gene: TRBV2
j_gene: TRBJ2-3
d_gene: TRBD1
CDR3nt: TGTGCCAGCAGTGGACAGGGACAAACGCAGTATTTT
CDR3aa: CASSGQGQTQYF

abundance: -
len: 14
v_gene: TRBV4-2
j_gene: TRBJ1-4
d_gene: -
CDR3nt: TGTGCCAGCAGCCAGGGCAGCGGGGAGGAAAAACTGTTTTTT
CDR3aa: CASSQGSGEEKLFF

abundance: -
len: 13
v_gene: TRBV19
j_gene: TRBJ2-3
d_gene: -
CDR3nt: TGTGCCAGTAGCCTACCCGGGACAGATACGCAGTATTTT
CDR3aa: CASSLPGTDTQYF

abundance: once
len: 15
v_gene: TRBV19
j_gene: TRBJ1-4
d_gene: -
CDR3nt: TGTGCCAGTAGTACTCATCCCGGAACTAATGAAAAACTGTTTTTT
CDR3aa: CASSTHPGTNEKLFF

abundance: -
len: 14
v_gene: TRBV27
j_gene: TRBJ2-2
d_gene: -
CDR3nt: TGTGCCAGCAGTCTCTTTTCGAACACCGGGGAGCTGTTTTTT
CDR3aa: CASSLFSNTGELFF

abundance: -
len: 17
v_gene: TRBV7-2
j_gene: TRBJ2-3
d_gene: -
CDR3nt: TGTGCCAGCAGCTCAGGGGTCCTTACAGGGAGCACAGATACGCAGTATTTT
CDR3aa: CASSSGVLTGSTDTQYF

abundance: -
len: 14
v_gene: TRBV7-6
j_gene: TRBJ2-3
d_gene: -
CDR3nt: TGTGCCAGCAGCAAGACAATCACCACAGATACGCAGTATTTT
CDR3aa: CASSKTITTDTQYF

abundance: -
len: 13
v_gene: TRBV19
j_gene: TRBJ2-7
d_gene: -
CDR3nt: TGTGCCAGTAGTACGGAGACAGCCTACGAGCAGTACTTC
CDR3aa: CASSTETAYEQYF

abundance: -
len: 17
v_gene: TRBV27
j_gene: TRBJ2-5
d_gene: TRBD2
CDR3nt: TGTGCCAGCAGTCCTCCGGGACTAGCGGGAGGCCAGGGGACCCAGTACTTC
CDR3aa: CASSPPGLAGGQGTQYF

abundance: -
len: 8
v_gene: TRBV6-5
j_gene: TRBJ2-5
d_gene: -
CDR3nt: TGTGCCAGCAGGCCCCAGTACTTC
CDR3aa: CASRPQYF

abundance: -
len: 12
v_gene: TRBV5-6
j_gene: TRBJ1-2
d_gene: -
CDR3nt: TGTGCCAGCAGTACCACAGGGATGGGCTACACCTTC
CDR3aa: CASSTTGMGYTF

abundance: -
len: 17
v_gene: TRBV19
j_gene: TRBJ1-5
d_gene: TRBD1
CDR3nt: TGTGCCAGTAGTATACACAGGGGGGATTTTAGCAATCAGCCCCAGCATTTT
CDR3aa: CASSIHRGDFSNQPQHF

abundance: -
len: 14
v_gene: TRBV6-6
j_gene: TRBJ1-2
d_gene: TRBD1
CDR3nt: TGTGCCAGCAGCCACGGGACAGACCTCTATGGCTACACCTTC
CDR3aa: CASSHGTDLYGYTF

abundance: -
len: 15
v_gene: TRBV7-3
j_gene: TRBJ2-3
d_gene: -
CDR3nt: TGTGCCAGCAGCATTACAGGACCCCGGGCAGATACGCAGTATTTT
CDR3aa: CASSITGPRADTQYF

abundance: -
len: 13
v_gene: TRBV5-1
j_gene: TRBJ2-1
d_gene: -
CDR3nt: TGCGCCAGCAGCTTGGTTATGTCGGTTGAGCAGTTCTTC
CDR3aa: CASSLVMSVEQFF

abundance: -
len: 16
v_gene: TRBV5-5
j_gene: TRBJ2-3
d_gene: TRBD1
CDR3nt: TGTGCCAGCAGCTCGCTGAGGGGGCCCAGCACAGATACGCAGTATTTT
CDR3aa: CASSSLRGPSTDTQYF

abundance: -
len: 16
v_gene: TRBV18
j_gene: TRBJ1-3
d_gene: -
CDR3nt: TGTGCCAGCTCACCACTACTGGCTCGCTCTGGAAACACCATATATTTT
CDR3aa: CASSPLLARSGNTIYF

abundance: -
len: 15
v_gene: TRBV7-6
j_gene: TRBJ2-5
d_gene: -
CDR3nt: TGTGCCAGCAGCGACCAAACGTCAGGGGGGGAGACCCAGTACTTC
CDR3aa: CASSDQTSGGETQYF

abundance: -
len: 14
v_gene: TRBV6-1
j_gene: TRBJ1-2
d_gene: -
CDR3nt: TGTGCCAGCAGTGAACTAACGGGGAGAAGTATCCTCTGCTTC
CDR3aa: CASSELTGRSILCF

abundance: -
len: 15
v_gene: TRBV28
j_gene: TRBJ1-5
d_gene: -
CDR3nt: TGTGCCAGCAGTTCCCGGGGCCTTCGGGGTCAGCCCCAGCATTTT
CDR3aa: CASSSRGLRGQPQHF

abundance: -
len: 14
v_gene: TRBV6-6
j_gene: TRBJ1-3
d_gene: -
CDR3nt: TGTGCCAGCGGCAGGGTAGACTCTGGAAACACCATATATTTT
CDR3aa: CASGRVDSGNTIYF

abundance: -
len: 16
v_gene: TRBV2
j_gene: TRBJ1-5
d_gene: -
CDR3nt: TGTGCCAGCAGTGAGCCGGGACACCCGGGCAATCAGCCCCAGCATTTT
CDR3aa: CASSEPGHPGNQPQHF

abundance: -
len: 16
v_gene: TRBV9
j_gene: TRBJ1-4
d_gene: -
CDR3nt: TGTGCCAGCAGCGTAGGAACCCGGGCCCAAGGGGAAAAACTGTTTTTT
CDR3aa: CASSVGTRAQGEKLFF

abundance: -
len: 14
v_gene: TRBV2
j_gene: TRBJ2-6
d_gene: -
CDR3nt: TGTGCCAGCACCCCGGATCCCGGGGCCAACGTCCTGACTTTC
CDR3aa: CASTPDPGANVLTF

abundance: -
len: 19
v_gene: TRBV5-4
j_gene: TRBJ1-1
d_gene: -
CDR3nt: TGTGCCAGCAGCCCCCCTGGGGTTGGGGGAGGGGACATGAACACTGAAGCTTTCTTT
CDR3aa: CASSPPGVGGGDMNTEAFF

abundance: -
len: 12
v_gene: TRBV25-1
j_gene: TRBJ2-2
d_gene: -
CDR3nt: TGTGCCAGCAGTAAGAACACCGGGGAGCTGTTTTTT
CDR3aa: CASSKNTGELFF

abundance: -
len: 15
v_gene: TRBV5-1
j_gene: TRBJ2-3
d_gene: -
CDR3nt: TGCGCCAGCCATCGAGTCGAGGCTAGCCAAGATACGCAGTATTTT
CDR3aa: CASHRVEASQDTQYF

abundance: -
len: 14
v_gene: TRBV28
j_gene: TRBJ2-2
d_gene: TRBD1
CDR3nt: TGTGCCAGCAGTTTAGAAGGGACAGCCGGGGAGCTGTTTTTT
CDR3aa: CASSLEGTAGELFF

abundance: -
len: 15
v_gene: TRBV4-3
j_gene: TRBJ1-6
d_gene: TRBD1
CDR3nt: TGCGCCAGCAGCCAAAGGACAGGGAATATGTCACCCCTCCACTTT
CDR3aa: CASSQRTGNMSPLHF

abundance: once
len: 14
v_gene: TRBV18
j_gene: TRBJ2-5
d_gene: -
CDR3nt: TGTGCCAGCTCACCAGTGACGGTCCAAGAGACCCAGTACTTC
CDR3aa: CASSPVTVQETQYF

abundance: once
len: 15
v_gene: TRBV5-1
j_gene: TRBJ1-1
d_gene: -
CDR3nt: TGCGCCAGCAGCGTTGCTACAGGGCGTAAGACTGAAGCTTTCTTT
CDR3aa: CASSVATGRKTEAFF

abundance: -
len: 13
v_gene: TRBV16
j_gene: TRBJ2-5
d_gene: -
CDR3nt: TGTGCCAGCAGCCTCGACAATGGGGAGACCCAGTACTTC
CDR3aa: CASSLDNGETQYF

abundance: -
len: 15
v_gene: TRBV27
j_gene: TRBJ2-7
d_gene: -
CDR3nt: TGTGCCAGCAGTTTCCTAGCGTACGCGTCCTACGAGCAGTACTTC
CDR3aa: CASSFLAYASYEQYF

abundance: -
len: 17
v_gene: TRBV28
j_gene: TRBJ1-2
d_gene: -
CDR3nt: TGTGCCAGCAGTTCCCCCGGGACTTCAGAGGGCTACTATGGCTACACCTTC
CDR3aa: CASSSPGTSEGYYGYTF

abundance: -
len: 14
v_gene: TRBV10-2
j_gene: TRBJ1-5
d_gene: TRBD1
CDR3nt: TGCGCCAGCAGTCTCAGGGGGGGCGATCAGCCCCAGCATTTT
CDR3aa: CASSLRGGDQPQHF

abundance: -
len: 12
v_gene: TRBV7-2
j_gene: TRBJ2-2
d_gene: -
CDR3nt: TGTGCCAGCAGCTACAGGGCCGGGGAGCTGTTTTTT
CDR3aa: CASSYRAGELFF

abundance: -
len: 15
v_gene: TRBV6-1
j_gene: TRBJ1-5
d_gene: -
CDR3nt: TGTGCCGGCAGTGAATTTTTGGGAGGACATCAGCCCCAGCATTTT
CDR3aa: CAGSEFLGGHQPQHF

abundance: -
len: 16
v_gene: TRBV7-2
j_gene: TRBJ2-1
d_gene: TRBD2
CDR3nt: TGTGCCAGCAGCTACCTAGCGGGAGCGTCCTACAATGAGCAGTTCTTC
CDR3aa: CASSYLAGASYNEQFF

abundance: -
len: 16
v_gene: TRBV11-3
j_gene: TRBJ2-1
d_gene: TRBD2
CDR3nt: TGTGCCAGCAGCCACCTCCGAGCGGGAGATGTCGATGAGCAGTTCTTC
CDR3aa: CASSHLRAGDVDEQFF

abundance: -
len: 14
v_gene: TRBV7-2
j_gene: TRBJ1-1
d_gene: -
CDR3nt: TGTGCCAGCAGCCTGGGACCGGGGAACACTGAAGCTTTCTTT
CDR3aa: CASSLGPGNTEAFF

abundance: -
len: 15
v_gene: TRBV4-3
j_gene: TRBJ2-1
d_gene: -
CDR3nt: TGCGCCAGCAGCCAAGAATTTACGAAAAACAATGAGCAGTTCTTC
CDR3aa: CASSQEFTKNNEQFF